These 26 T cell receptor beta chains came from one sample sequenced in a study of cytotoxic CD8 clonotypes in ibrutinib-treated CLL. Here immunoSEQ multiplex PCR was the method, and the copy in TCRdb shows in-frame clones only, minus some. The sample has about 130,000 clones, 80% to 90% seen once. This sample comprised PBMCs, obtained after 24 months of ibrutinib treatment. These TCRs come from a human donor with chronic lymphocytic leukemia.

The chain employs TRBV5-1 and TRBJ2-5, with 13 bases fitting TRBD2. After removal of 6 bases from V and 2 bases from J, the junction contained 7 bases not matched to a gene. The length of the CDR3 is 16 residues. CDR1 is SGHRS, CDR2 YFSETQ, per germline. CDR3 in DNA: TGCGCCAGCACCCTCGGGACTAGCGGGGTACAAGAGACCCAGTACTTC. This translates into CASTLGTSGVQETQYF.

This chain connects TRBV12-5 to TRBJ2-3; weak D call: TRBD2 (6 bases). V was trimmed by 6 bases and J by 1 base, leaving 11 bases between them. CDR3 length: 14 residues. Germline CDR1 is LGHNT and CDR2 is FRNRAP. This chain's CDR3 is CASGQTGGTDTQYF. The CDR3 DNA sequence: TGTGCTAGTGGCCAGACGGGGGGCACAGATACGCAGTATTTT.

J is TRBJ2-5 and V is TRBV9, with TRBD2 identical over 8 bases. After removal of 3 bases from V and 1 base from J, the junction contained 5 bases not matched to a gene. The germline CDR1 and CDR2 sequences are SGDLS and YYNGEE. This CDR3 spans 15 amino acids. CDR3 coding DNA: TGTGCCAGCAGCGCAGGACTAGCAGCCCAAGAGACCCAGTACTTC. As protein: CASSAGLAAQETQYF.

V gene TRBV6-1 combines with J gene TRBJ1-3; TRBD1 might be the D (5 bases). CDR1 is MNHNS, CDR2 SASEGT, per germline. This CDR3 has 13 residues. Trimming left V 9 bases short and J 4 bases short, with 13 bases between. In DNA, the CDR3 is TGTGCCAGGGCCAGGGTTCCCGGAAACACCATATATTTT. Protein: CARARVPGNTIYF.

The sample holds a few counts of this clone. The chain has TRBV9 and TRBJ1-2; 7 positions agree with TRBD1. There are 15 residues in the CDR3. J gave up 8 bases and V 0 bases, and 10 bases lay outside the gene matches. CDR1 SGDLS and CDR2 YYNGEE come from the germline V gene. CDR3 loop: CASSVEQGPGSGYTF. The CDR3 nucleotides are TGTGCCAGCAGCGTAGAACAGGGGCCAGGCTCCGGCTACACCTTC.

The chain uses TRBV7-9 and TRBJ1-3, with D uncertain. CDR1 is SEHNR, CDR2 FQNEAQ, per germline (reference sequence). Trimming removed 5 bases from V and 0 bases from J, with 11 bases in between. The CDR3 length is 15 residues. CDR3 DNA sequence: TGTGCCAGCAGCCCCTCTGGCCGCTCTGGAAACACCATATATTTT. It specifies CASSPSGRSGNTIYF.

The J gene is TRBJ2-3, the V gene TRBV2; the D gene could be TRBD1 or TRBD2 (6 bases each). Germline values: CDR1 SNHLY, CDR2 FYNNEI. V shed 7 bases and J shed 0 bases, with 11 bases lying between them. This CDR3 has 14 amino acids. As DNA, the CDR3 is TGTGCCAGCATTTGGGGGGCGAGCACAGATACGCAGTATTTT. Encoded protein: CASIWGASTDTQYF. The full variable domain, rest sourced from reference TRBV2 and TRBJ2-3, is EPEVTQTPSHQVTQMGQEVILRCVPISNHLYFYWYRQILGQKVEFLVSFYNNEISEKSEIFDDQFSVERPDGSNFTLKIRSTKLEDSAMYFCASIWGASTDTQYFGPGTRLTVL.

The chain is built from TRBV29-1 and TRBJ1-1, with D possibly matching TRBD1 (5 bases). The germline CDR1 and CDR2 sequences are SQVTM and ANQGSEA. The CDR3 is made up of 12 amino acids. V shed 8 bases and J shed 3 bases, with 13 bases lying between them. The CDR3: CSSGDSHTEAFF. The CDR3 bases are TGCAGCTCGGGAGACAGCCACACTGAAGCTTTCTTT.

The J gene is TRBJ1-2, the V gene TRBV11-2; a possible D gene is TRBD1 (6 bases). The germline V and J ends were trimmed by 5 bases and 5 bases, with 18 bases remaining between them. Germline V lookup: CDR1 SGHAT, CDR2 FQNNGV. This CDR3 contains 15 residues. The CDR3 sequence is CASSQTGRSLYGYTF. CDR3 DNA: TGTGCCAGCAGCCAGACAGGAAGAAGTTTGTATGGCTACACCTTC.

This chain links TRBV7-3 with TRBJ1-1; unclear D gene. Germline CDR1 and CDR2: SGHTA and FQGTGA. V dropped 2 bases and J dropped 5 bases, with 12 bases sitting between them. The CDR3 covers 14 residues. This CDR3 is CASSLAGGRTEAFF. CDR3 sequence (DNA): TGTGCCAGCAGCTTAGCGGGCGGGAGGACTGAAGCTTTCTTT.

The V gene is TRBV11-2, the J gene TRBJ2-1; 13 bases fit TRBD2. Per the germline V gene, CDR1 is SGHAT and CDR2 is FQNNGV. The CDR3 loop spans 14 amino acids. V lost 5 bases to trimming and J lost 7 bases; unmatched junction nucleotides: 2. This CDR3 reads CASSPTSGGNEQFF. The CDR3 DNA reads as TGTGCCAGCAGCCCGACTAGCGGGGGGAATGAGCAGTTCTTC. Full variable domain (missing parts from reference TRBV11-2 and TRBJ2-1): EAGVAQSPRYKIIEKRQSVAFWCNPISGHATLYWYQQILGQGPKLLIQFQNNGVVDDSQLPKDRFSAERLKGVDSTLKIQPAKLEDSAVYLCASSPTSGGNEQFFGPGTRLTVL.

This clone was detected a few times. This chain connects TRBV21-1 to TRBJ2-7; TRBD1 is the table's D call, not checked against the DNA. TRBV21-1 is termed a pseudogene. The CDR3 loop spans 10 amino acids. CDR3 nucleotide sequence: TGTGCTGACCTAGGGGAAGAGCAGTACTTC. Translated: CADLGEEQYF.

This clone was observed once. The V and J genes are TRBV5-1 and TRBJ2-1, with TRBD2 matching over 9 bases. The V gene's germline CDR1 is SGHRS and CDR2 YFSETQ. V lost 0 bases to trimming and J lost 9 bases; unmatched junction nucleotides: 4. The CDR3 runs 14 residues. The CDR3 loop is CASSLAGGGVEQFF. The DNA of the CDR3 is TGCGCCAGCAGCTTGGCGGGCGGGGGGGTTGAGCAGTTCTTC.

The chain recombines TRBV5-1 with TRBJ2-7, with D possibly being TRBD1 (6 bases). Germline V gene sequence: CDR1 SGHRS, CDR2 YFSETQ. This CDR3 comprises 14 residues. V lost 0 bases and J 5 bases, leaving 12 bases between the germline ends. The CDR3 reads CASSLAPNRDEQYF. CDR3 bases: TGCGCCAGCAGCTTGGCACCGAACAGGGACGAGCAGTACTTC.

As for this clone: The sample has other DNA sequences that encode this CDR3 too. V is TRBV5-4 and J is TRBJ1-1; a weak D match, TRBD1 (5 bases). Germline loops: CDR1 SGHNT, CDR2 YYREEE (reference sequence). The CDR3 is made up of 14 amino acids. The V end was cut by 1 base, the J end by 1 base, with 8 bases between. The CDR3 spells CASSLTGGNTEAFF. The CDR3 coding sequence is TGTGCCAGCAGCTTGACAGGTGGGAACACTGAAGCTTTCTTT.

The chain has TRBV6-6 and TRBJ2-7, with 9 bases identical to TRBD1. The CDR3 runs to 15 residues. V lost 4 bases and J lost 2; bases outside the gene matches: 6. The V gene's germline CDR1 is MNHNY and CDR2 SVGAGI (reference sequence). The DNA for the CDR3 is TGTGCCAGCAGTTCGCCGGGACAGGGAGCCTACGAGCAGTACTTC. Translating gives CASSSPGQGAYEQYF.

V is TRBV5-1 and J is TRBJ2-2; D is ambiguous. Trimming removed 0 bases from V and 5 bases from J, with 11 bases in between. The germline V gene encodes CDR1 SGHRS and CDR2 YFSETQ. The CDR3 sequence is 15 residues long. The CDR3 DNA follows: TGCGCCAGCAGCTTGGAGGGCCTAAGAACCGGGGAGCTGTTTTTT. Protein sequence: CASSLEGLRTGELFF.

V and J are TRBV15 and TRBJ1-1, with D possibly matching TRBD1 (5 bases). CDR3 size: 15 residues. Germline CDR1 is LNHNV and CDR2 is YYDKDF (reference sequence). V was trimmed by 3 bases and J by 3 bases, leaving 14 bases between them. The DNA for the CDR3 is TGTGCCACCAGCAGCGGGGGACGGGCTTACACTGAAGCTTTCTTT. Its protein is CATSSGGRAYTEAFF.

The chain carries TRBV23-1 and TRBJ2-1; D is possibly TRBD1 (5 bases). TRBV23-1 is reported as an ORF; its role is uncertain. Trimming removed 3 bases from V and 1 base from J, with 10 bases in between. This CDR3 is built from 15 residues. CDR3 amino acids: CASSHTPGSYNEQFF. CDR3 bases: TGCGCCAGCAGTCATACCCCAGGGTCCTACAATGAGCAGTTCTTC.

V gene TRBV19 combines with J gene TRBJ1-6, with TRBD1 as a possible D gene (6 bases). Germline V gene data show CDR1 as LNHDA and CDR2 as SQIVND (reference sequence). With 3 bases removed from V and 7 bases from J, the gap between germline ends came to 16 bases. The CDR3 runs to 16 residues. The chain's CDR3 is CASSIPSGAPNSPLHF. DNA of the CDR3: TGTGCCAGTAGTATCCCGTCGGGGGCCCCAAATTCACCCCTCCACTTT.

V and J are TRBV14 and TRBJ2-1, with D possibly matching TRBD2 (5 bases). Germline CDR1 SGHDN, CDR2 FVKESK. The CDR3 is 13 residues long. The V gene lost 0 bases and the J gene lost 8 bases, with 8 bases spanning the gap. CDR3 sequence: CASSQDPRDEQFF. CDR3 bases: TGTGCCAGCAGCCAAGATCCGCGGGATGAGCAGTTCTTC.

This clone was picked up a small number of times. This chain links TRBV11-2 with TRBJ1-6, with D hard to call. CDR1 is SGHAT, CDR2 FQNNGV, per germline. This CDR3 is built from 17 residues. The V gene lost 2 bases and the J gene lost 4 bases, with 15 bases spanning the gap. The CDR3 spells CASSLSGRLTYNSPLHF. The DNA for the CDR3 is TGTGCCAGCAGCTTATCGGGCCGGCTAACTTATAATTCACCCCTCCACTTT.

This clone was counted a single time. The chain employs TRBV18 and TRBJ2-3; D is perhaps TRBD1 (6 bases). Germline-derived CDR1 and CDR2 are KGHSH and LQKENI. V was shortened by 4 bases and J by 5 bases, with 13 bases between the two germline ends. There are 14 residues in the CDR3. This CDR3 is CASSLDRPRDTQYF. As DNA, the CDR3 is TGTGCCAGCTCACTAGACAGGCCGCGAGATACGCAGTATTTT.

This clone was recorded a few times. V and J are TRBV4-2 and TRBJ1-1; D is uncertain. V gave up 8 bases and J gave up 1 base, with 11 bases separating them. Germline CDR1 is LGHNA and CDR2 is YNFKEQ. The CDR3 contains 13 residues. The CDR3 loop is CASGRIQNTEAFF. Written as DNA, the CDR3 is TGTGCCAGCGGCCGGATCCAGAACACTGAAGCTTTCTTT.

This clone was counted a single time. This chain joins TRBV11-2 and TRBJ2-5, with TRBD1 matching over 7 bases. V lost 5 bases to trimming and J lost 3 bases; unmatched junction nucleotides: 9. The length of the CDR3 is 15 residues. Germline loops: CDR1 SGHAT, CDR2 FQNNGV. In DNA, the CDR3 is TGTGCCAGCAGCACCGGTTGGACAGGCAAAGAGACCCAGTACTTC. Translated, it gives CASSTGWTGKETQYF.

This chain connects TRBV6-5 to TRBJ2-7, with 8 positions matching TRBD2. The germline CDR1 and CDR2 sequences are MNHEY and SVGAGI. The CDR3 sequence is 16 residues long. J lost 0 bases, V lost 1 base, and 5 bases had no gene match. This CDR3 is CASSYLTGTSSYEQYF. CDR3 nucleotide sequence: TGTGCCAGCAGTTACTTGACCGGGACTAGCTCCTACGAGCAGTACTTC.